The 7 T cell receptor beta chains presented below share a single source sample, sequenced in a study of tumor-infiltrating lymphocytes in primary liver carcinoma (dated by TCRdb to 2015 to 2018). Total RNA and DNA were co-extracted from about 20-30 mg of bulk tissue with the AllPrep DNA/RNA mini kit, without cell sorting. Sequencing relied on an Illumina HiSeq 2500. A constant-region primer and ProtoScript II reverse transcriptase were used to reverse-transcribe TCRbeta-specific cDNA from 500 ng total RNA. Three nested multiplex PCR rounds, following a slightly modified ARM-PCR procedure, were used to build the TCRbeta libraries. Multiplex TRBV1-TRBV30 forward primers and a Cbeta reverse primer were used in the first two PCR rounds, each of which was run for 10 cycles. TCRdb's own reprocessing of the public reads used fastp at Q25 and MiXCR and kept productive beta chains. Entries that share a CDR3 protein sequence are merged under the most common genes and DNA. The sample table contains roughly 100,000 distinct CDR3 sequences; only one count was recorded for roughly four fifths of them. The top ten clonotypes cover approximately 20% of the sample.

The sequencing sample was made of liver tumor tissue from sampling region 3. This specimen's cell subset or site label, interpreted: tumor region T3, left-lateral pole. Every receptor here comes from a man aged 35 to 55 with primary liver carcinoma and hepatitis B virus infection.

This clonotype was found many times. The chain joins TRBV6-6 to TRBJ1-5; 8 bases are a match to TRBD1. Germline CDR1 MNHNY, CDR2 SVGAGI (reference sequence). With V trimmed by 4 bases and J by 0 bases, 14 bases remained unmatched. The CDR3 runs to 19 residues. CDR3 in amino acids: CASSSPRGPTGDSNQPQHF. For the CDR3, the DNA is TGTGCCAGCAGTTCGCCACGGGGGCCGACAGGGGATAGCAATCAGCCCCAGCATTTT.

The chain has TRBV29-1 and TRBJ2-5; TRBD2 matches 13 bases. Germline V CDR1 and CDR2: SQVTM, ANQGSEA. This CDR3 has 15 amino acids. V was clipped by 7 bases and J by 6 bases; unmatched bases: 11. The CDR3 loop is CSDRTSGRWAKTQYF. DNA of the CDR3: TGCAGCGATCGGACTAGCGGGAGATGGGCCAAGACCCAGTACTTC.

V gene TRBV29-1 combines with J gene TRBJ2-5; D perhaps matches TRBD2 (6 bases). CDR3 length: 15 amino acids. Germline V CDR1 and CDR2: SQVTM, ANQGSEA. V lost 7 bases to trimming and J lost 7 bases, with 25 bases between them. CDR3 sequence: CSASLLSGRGGTQYF. As DNA, the CDR3 is TGCAGCGCTTCCTTACTATCGGGAAGGGGAGGGACCCAGTACTTC.

As to this clonotype: One junction end does not reproduce the germline sequence, and a read error may be involved. The chain links TRBV10-2 to TRBJ2-7; 7 bases are a match to TRBD2. Germline V gene sequence: CDR1 WSHSY, CDR2 SAAADI. The CDR3 consists of 12 residues. CDR3 nucleotides: TGCACCAGCAGACACACTAGCGTTGAGCAGTACTTC. This translates into CTSRHTSVEQYF.

With respect to this clonotype: The missing conserved phenylalanine or tryptophan at the end of this CDR3 makes a read error likely. The chain employs TRBV6-2 or TRBV6-3 and TRBJ2-6, with D possibly TRBD2 on 6 matching bases. The CDR3 is 16 amino acids. The germline V gene has CDR1 MNHEY and CDR2 SVGEGT. CDR3 DNA: TGTGCAAGCAGTTACGCGGGACTCTATGGGGCCAACGTCCTGACTTTA. Its translation: CASSYAGLYGANVLTL.

With regard to this clonotype: A much larger clone is a single base away; this may be a read error. The chain couples TRBV28 to TRBJ2-7; D possibly corresponds to TRBD1 (7 bases). Germline assignment: CDR1 MDHEN and CDR2 SYDVKM. The CDR3 loop spans 13 amino acids. DNA for the CDR3: TGTGCCAGCAGGAAGAGCGGAGGGGGCGAGCAGCACTTC. Translation gives CASRKSGGGEQHF. Full variable domain (missing parts from reference TRBV28 and TRBJ2-7): DVKVTQSSRYLVKRTGEKVFLECVQDMDHENMFWYRQDPGLGLRLIYFSYDVKMKEKGDIPEGYSVSREKKERFSLILESASTNQTSMYLCASRKSGGGEQHFGPGTRLTVT.

This clonotype came up once. The chain is built from TRBV6-5 and TRBJ1-2, with no clear D. The ends were cut back, 10 bases at V and 8 bases at J, with 14 bases in the middle. The germline V gene has CDR1 MNHEY and CDR2 SVGAGI. The CDR3 loop spans 11 amino acids. CDR3 sequence (DNA): TGTGCCAACACCGATGGGAAAGGCTACACCTTC. It yields the protein CANTDGKGYTF.